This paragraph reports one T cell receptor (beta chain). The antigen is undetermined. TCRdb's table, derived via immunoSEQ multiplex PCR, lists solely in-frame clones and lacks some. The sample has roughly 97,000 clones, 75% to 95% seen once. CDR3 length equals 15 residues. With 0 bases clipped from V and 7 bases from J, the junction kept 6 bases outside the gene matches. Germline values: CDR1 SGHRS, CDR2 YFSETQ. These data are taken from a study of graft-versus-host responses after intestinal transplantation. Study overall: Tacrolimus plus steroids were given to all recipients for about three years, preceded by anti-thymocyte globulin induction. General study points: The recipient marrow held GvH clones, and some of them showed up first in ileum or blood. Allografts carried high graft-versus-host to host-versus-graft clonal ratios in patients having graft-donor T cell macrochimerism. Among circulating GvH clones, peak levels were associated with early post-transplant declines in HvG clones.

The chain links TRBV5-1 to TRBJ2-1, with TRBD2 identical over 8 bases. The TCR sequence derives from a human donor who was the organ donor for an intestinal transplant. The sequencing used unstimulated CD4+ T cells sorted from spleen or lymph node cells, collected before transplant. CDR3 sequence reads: CASSLGPGGGNEQFF. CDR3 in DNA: TGCGCCAGCAGCTTGGGCCCGGGAGGGGGTAATGAGCAGTTCTTC.